These T cell receptor beta chains were read from a single sample in a study of blood T cell repertoires in COVID-19. Clones were read by immunoSEQ multiplex PCR, and TCRdb kept only the in-frame ones, dropping some. Here the sample spans hundreds of thousands of clones, around 90% being singletons. The sample was peripheral blood. These receptors were obtained from a man aged 60 to 69 who had recovered from COVID-19. Each CDR3 is given with its conserved first and last residue. Each record gives: CDR3 length, V gene, D gene, J gene, CDR3 protein. D genes are given only for firm matches.

CDR3 length: 15
V gene: TRBV3-1/TRBV3-2
D gene: TRBD2
J gene: TRBJ2-3
CDR3 protein: CASSSGGARTDTQYF

CDR3 length: 12
V gene: TRBV3-1/TRBV3-2
D gene: -
J gene: TRBJ2-1
CDR3 protein: CASSWLAGEQFF

CDR3 length: 15
V gene: TRBV2
D gene: TRBD1
J gene: TRBJ1-1
CDR3 protein: CASSGTGGWGTEAFF

CDR3 length: 14
V gene: TRBV15
D gene: -
J gene: TRBJ1-3
CDR3 protein: CATSRGSAGNTIYF

CDR3 length: 16
V gene: TRBV6-6
D gene: -
J gene: TRBJ1-3
CDR3 protein: CASSYSPYRSGNTIYF

CDR3 length: 14
V gene: TRBV27
D gene: TRBD2
J gene: TRBJ2-5
CDR3 protein: CASRSGGAGETQYF

CDR3 length: 14
V gene: TRBV7-8
D gene: TRBD2
J gene: TRBJ2-7
CDR3 protein: CASARGRASYEQYF

CDR3 length: 13
V gene: TRBV28
D gene: -
J gene: TRBJ1-5
CDR3 protein: CASKANPGQPQHF

CDR3 length: 16
V gene: TRBV19
D gene: TRBD1
J gene: TRBJ2-1
CDR3 protein: CASSNPGQGSYNEQFF

CDR3 length: 15
V gene: TRBV23-1
D gene: -
J gene: TRBJ1-2
CDR3 protein: CASSQQRVFNYGYTF

CDR3 length: 12
V gene: TRBV5-6
D gene: -
J gene: TRBJ1-2
CDR3 protein: CASSPGAYGYTF

CDR3 length: 14
V gene: TRBV3-1/TRBV3-2
D gene: -
J gene: TRBJ1-1
CDR3 protein: CASSQDSGNTEAFF

CDR3 length: 14
V gene: TRBV2
D gene: -
J gene: TRBJ2-2
CDR3 protein: CASTGYEGTGELFF

CDR3 length: 14
V gene: TRBV5-1
D gene: TRBD1
J gene: TRBJ1-2
CDR3 protein: CASSLAGQADGYTF

CDR3 length: 15
V gene: TRBV5-1
D gene: TRBD1
J gene: TRBJ1-1
CDR3 protein: CASSLASDRATEAFF

CDR3 length: 12
V gene: TRBV2
D gene: TRBD2
J gene: TRBJ2-5
CDR3 protein: CASKREGETQYF

CDR3 length: 16
V gene: TRBV7-2
D gene: TRBD1
J gene: TRBJ2-5
CDR3 protein: CASSLQTGTGKETQYF

CDR3 length: 13
V gene: TRBV5-1
D gene: -
J gene: TRBJ1-1
CDR3 protein: CASSLDSLTEAFF

CDR3 length: 14
V gene: TRBV3-1/TRBV3-2
D gene: TRBD2
J gene: TRBJ2-7
CDR3 protein: CASSQNSGGHEQYF

CDR3 length: 16
V gene: TRBV5-4
D gene: -
J gene: TRBJ2-5
CDR3 protein: CASSVRQDPSSETQYF

CDR3 length: 14
V gene: TRBV18
D gene: -
J gene: TRBJ1-3
CDR3 protein: CASSPSAGSNTIYF

CDR3 length: 14
V gene: TRBV2
D gene: TRBD1
J gene: TRBJ1-2
CDR3 protein: CASSEGTGNYGYTF

CDR3 length: 15
V gene: TRBV5-6
D gene: -
J gene: TRBJ2-5
CDR3 protein: CASASFQGIGETQYF

CDR3 length: 14
V gene: TRBV5-1
D gene: TRBD1
J gene: TRBJ1-2
CDR3 protein: CASRSGQEDYGYTF

CDR3 length: 12
V gene: TRBV12-3/TRBV12-4
D gene: -
J gene: TRBJ1-1
CDR3 protein: CASSPGEGEAFF

CDR3 length: 15
V gene: TRBV7-9
D gene: TRBD1
J gene: TRBJ2-7
CDR3 protein: CASSALTGVIYEQYF

CDR3 length: 17
V gene: TRBV3-1/TRBV3-2
D gene: -
J gene: TRBJ1-4
CDR3 protein: CASSQGLQGIVSEKLFF

CDR3 length: 15
V gene: TRBV7-2
D gene: TRBD1
J gene: TRBJ1-4
CDR3 protein: CASSQSGQRNEKLFF

CDR3 length: 14
V gene: TRBV18
D gene: -
J gene: TRBJ2-7
CDR3 protein: CASSPKQEGGEQYF

CDR3 length: 14
V gene: TRBV29-1
D gene: -
J gene: TRBJ1-3
CDR3 protein: CSALVGLSGNTIYF

CDR3 length: 11
V gene: TRBV10-3
D gene: -
J gene: TRBJ2-7
CDR3 protein: CAISHSYEQYF

CDR3 length: 16
V gene: TRBV11-2
D gene: TRBD2
J gene: TRBJ2-1
CDR3 protein: CASSFLPSGGANEQFF

CDR3 length: 17
V gene: TRBV24-1
D gene: -
J gene: TRBJ2-2
CDR3 protein: CATSALGRGEDTGELFF

CDR3 length: 16
V gene: TRBV15
D gene: TRBD1
J gene: TRBJ2-1
CDR3 protein: CATSRVAGQGYHEQFF

CDR3 length: 17
V gene: TRBV19
D gene: -
J gene: TRBJ1-4
CDR3 protein: CASSIRTTSATNEKLFF

CDR3 length: 15
V gene: TRBV5-1
D gene: TRBD1
J gene: TRBJ2-1
CDR3 protein: CASSRGQAIYNEQFF

CDR3 length: 14
V gene: TRBV6-5
D gene: TRBD1
J gene: TRBJ1-6
CDR3 protein: CASSQQGGNSPLHF

CDR3 length: 13
V gene: TRBV19
D gene: -
J gene: TRBJ1-2
CDR3 protein: CASSSGLDYGYTF

CDR3 length: 15
V gene: TRBV27
D gene: -
J gene: TRBJ2-3
CDR3 protein: CASSQRLDWRNTQYF

CDR3 length: 15
V gene: TRBV11-2
D gene: -
J gene: TRBJ2-4
CDR3 protein: CASRPWGGAKNIQYF

CDR3 length: 13
V gene: TRBV7-9
D gene: -
J gene: TRBJ1-1
CDR3 protein: CASSLDRNTEAFF

CDR3 length: 17
V gene: TRBV19
D gene: TRBD1
J gene: TRBJ2-6
CDR3 protein: CASSGQGTLSGANVLTF

CDR3 length: 15
V gene: TRBV9
D gene: -
J gene: TRBJ1-6
CDR3 protein: CASSVGRAHNSPLHF

CDR3 length: 15
V gene: TRBV7-9
D gene: -
J gene: TRBJ2-2
CDR3 protein: CASSLAYGNTGELFF

CDR3 length: 15
V gene: TRBV14
D gene: -
J gene: TRBJ1-6
CDR3 protein: CASSQATGYNSPLHF

CDR3 length: 16
V gene: TRBV6-5
D gene: -
J gene: TRBJ2-3
CDR3 protein: CASSYESRGRGDTQYF

CDR3 length: 14
V gene: TRBV10-2
D gene: -
J gene: TRBJ1-5
CDR3 protein: CASSPNQANQPQHF

CDR3 length: 15
V gene: TRBV29-1
D gene: TRBD1
J gene: TRBJ1-1
CDR3 protein: CSVGARDRMNTEAFF

CDR3 length: 12
V gene: TRBV7-9
D gene: -
J gene: TRBJ1-4
CDR3 protein: CASSPDNEKLFF

CDR3 length: 14
V gene: TRBV6-1
D gene: TRBD1
J gene: TRBJ2-7
CDR3 protein: CASSDPDRGQKQYF

CDR3 length: 15
V gene: TRBV5-1
D gene: TRBD1
J gene: TRBJ1-1
CDR3 protein: CASSDPDRLNTEAFF

CDR3 length: 14
V gene: TRBV27
D gene: TRBD1
J gene: TRBJ1-1
CDR3 protein: CASSQTGTGGRAFF

CDR3 length: 14
V gene: TRBV7-8
D gene: -
J gene: TRBJ2-7
CDR3 protein: CASSIRTPTYEQYF

CDR3 length: 13
V gene: TRBV6-2/TRBV6-3
D gene: -
J gene: TRBJ1-2
CDR3 protein: CASSRGNNYGYTF

CDR3 length: 16
V gene: TRBV18
D gene: -
J gene: TRBJ1-3
CDR3 protein: CASSPYGQSSGNTIYF

CDR3 length: 14
V gene: TRBV9
D gene: TRBD1
J gene: TRBJ2-7
CDR3 protein: CASSVAGQTYEQYF

CDR3 length: 14
V gene: TRBV6-5
D gene: TRBD1
J gene: TRBJ2-7
CDR3 protein: CASRPGTGRSEQYF

CDR3 length: 13
V gene: TRBV28
D gene: -
J gene: TRBJ2-7
CDR3 protein: CASTGGRLNEQYF